This T cell receptor beta chain was documented in a study of cytomegalovirus exposure and HLA in healthy donors. As for the study in general: Samples from HLA-typed donors yielded about 80 million unique TCRs in an early data release.

Study results and limitations: CMV serostatus was the only recorded immune exposure for donors. Cytomegalovirus association was listed for 164 TCR beta chains.

It was with 60 Vbeta and 13 Jbeta primers that the PCR ran. Profiling relied on immunoSEQ multiplex PCR, and the TCRdb table lists in-frame clones only, not all of them. The sample records some 200,000 clones, 77% being singletons. This clone has a handful of counts. What it binds is unknown. J lost 0 bases, V lost 5 bases, and 8 bases had no gene match. Germline-derived CDR1 and CDR2 are SGHVS and FQNEAQ. CDR3 length: 17 residues. The TCR was taken from a woman between 55 and 75 years old in good health and CMV-seropositive. The specimen sequenced was PBMCs. V is TRBV7-8 and J is TRBJ1-5; 9 positions match TRBD1. The CDR3 sequence: CASSGGQGSFSNQPQHF. The CDR3 nucleotides read TGTGCCAGCAGCGGGGGACAGGGTAGCTTTAGCAATCAGCCCCAGCATTTT.